One T cell receptor (beta chain) is described in this entry. No antigen is known for it. This sample was taken from a study of T cell responses to AZD1222 COVID-19 vaccine. Study-wide context: Some second doses came at about 4 weeks and others at about 12 weeks; these were pooled.

Per germline, CDR1 SGHNT and CDR2 YENEEA. This CDR3 has 20 amino acids. With 4 bases clipped from V and 2 bases from J, the junction kept 19 bases outside the gene matches. Using immunoSEQ multiplex PCR, the repertoire was profiled, and TCRdb retains in-frame clones only, with some absent. Among 100,000 to 150,000 clones, 87% were seen once, and the ten largest hold more than 9%. The study, taken as a whole, reports: Nearly half of the spike-specific TCRs reportedly recognize variant regions that carry no mutations. Among the donors, most were white British and more were female, and clonal diversity was possibly underestimated.

This TCR came from an adult in good health. The starting material was peripheral blood, obtained on day 0 of AZD1222 vaccination. This rearrangement joins TRBV11-3 to TRBJ2-3, with 9 nucleotides matching TRBD2. CDR3 nucleotide sequence: TGTGCCAGCAGCTCACCGACTTCAAAGGGCGGGAGGGATGACACAGATACGCAGTATTTT. Translated: CASSSPTSKGGRDDTDTQYF.